Listed here are 19 T cell receptor beta chains from one sample, sequenced in a study of T cells in Graves' hyperthyroidism and ophthalmopathy. The investigators amplified TCR beta CDR3 regions from RNA transcripts. Initially, a first-round RT-PCR of the TCR CDR3 employed the HTBI primer set. TCRdb processed the multiplex PCR reads anew with MiXCR; each CDR3 protein has one entry. The data show more than 550,000 distinct CDR3 sequences, 45% seen once. The sequenced sample consisted of peripheral blood or thyroid tissue (not recorded which). The receptor set was obtained from an adult man with Graves' disease, either hyperthyroidism or ophthalmopathy (not recorded which).

This clonotype was counted many times. This chain's CDR3 is CSASDTYGYTF. The CDR3 DNA is TGCAGTGCTAGCGATACCTATGGCTACACCTTC. The chain joins TRBV20-1 to TRBJ1-2, with D uncertain. CDR3 length: 11 amino acids. V was shortened by 3 bases and J by 4 bases, with 6 bases between the two germline ends. The germline CDR1 and CDR2 sequences are DFQATT and SNEGSKA (reference sequence).

The table lists this clonotype with many counts. The chain combines TRBV19 with TRBJ2-7; D unclear. The CDR3 extends over 15 amino acids. Trimming took off 6 bases at V and 6 bases at J, with 21 bases between the two ends. Germline assignment: CDR1 LNHDA and CDR2 SQIVND (reference sequence). The CDR3 loop reads CASRSDGQVETEQYF. CDR3 coding DNA: TGTGCCAGTAGATCCGATGGGCAGGTGGAGACCGAGCAGTACTTC.

The sample holds many counts of this clonotype. One end of the junction is discordant with germline, which a read error may explain. CDR3 DNA: TGCAGTGCTCGGCGGACGGTGAATACTGAAGCTTTCTTT. Protein sequence: CSARRTVNTEAFF. V usage is TRBV20-1 and J usage is TRBJ1-1; D not certain. This CDR3 spans 13 amino acids. Looked up from germline, CDR1 is DFQATT and CDR2 is SNEGSKA (reference sequence).

The gene calls are TRBV10-3 and TRBJ1-1; a weak D match, TRBD1 (5 bases). V was shortened by 3 bases and J by 0 bases, with 8 bases between the two germline ends. Germline-derived CDR1 and CDR2 are ENHRY and SYGVKD. The CDR3 has 14 amino acids. In DNA form, the CDR3 reads TGTGCCATCAGTGAAGGGGACCTGAACACTGAAGCTTTCTTT. This translates into CAISEGDLNTEAFF.

This clonotype occurred a few times. The rearrangement links TRBV29-1 to TRBJ2-5, with 9 bases lining up with TRBD2. V was pared by 7 bases and J by 4 bases, with 10 bases of the junction left unmatched. The CDR3 spans 14 residues. CDR1 SQVTM and CDR2 ANQGSEA come from the germline V gene. The CDR3, as DNA: TGCAGCGGGTATCCGCGGGAGGGCCTAGAGACCCAGTACTTC. It yields the protein CSGYPREGLETQYF.

The chain couples TRBV12-3 or TRBV12-4 to TRBJ1-1; D not resolved. The CDR3 is 11 amino acids. Trimming took 9 bases from V and 5 from J, leaving 10 bases between them. In DNA, the CDR3 is TGTGCCAGGGTCGGAGGGACTGAAGCTTTCTTT. It encodes CARVGGTEAFF.

This clonotype turned up a few times. The junction and the germline gene differ at one end; a read error may be behind it. The genes are TRBV6-5 and TRBJ2-5; D remains unclear. Germline V lookup: CDR1 MNHEY, CDR2 SVGAGI. The CDR3 totals 11 residues. The CDR3 coding sequence is TGCGTTCTGAAGGGTGAAGAGACCCAGTACTTC. The encoded protein is CVLKGEETQYF.

Of note for this clonotype: This likely comes from a read error, as the CDR3 has no conserved phenylalanine or tryptophan at its end. This chain links TRBV7-2 with TRBJ1-6; 7 bases line up with TRBD1. Germline-derived CDR1 and CDR2 are SGHTA and FQGNSA. V was pared by 4 bases and J by 8 bases, with 8 bases of the junction left unmatched. The CDR3 spans 15 residues. CDR3 DNA sequence: TGTGCCAGCAGCTCACCAGACAGGGCTGATTCACCCCTCCACTCT. Its protein is CASSSPDRADSPLHS.

This clonotype came up many times. J is TRBJ2-5 and V is TRBV10-3; no firm D call. The CDR3 extends over 13 amino acids. Germline V gene data show CDR1 as ENHRY and CDR2 as SYGVKD. With 3 bases removed from V and 5 bases from J, the gap between germline ends came to 10 bases. CDR3 residues: CAISEAIGETQYF. The CDR3 coding sequence is TGTGCCATCAGTGAAGCGATAGGGGAGACCCAGTACTTC.

The V gene is TRBV15, the J gene TRBJ1-6; 12 nucleotides align to TRBD1. The CDR3 sequence is 13 residues long. Trimming cost V 5 bases and J 14 bases; bases outside gene matches: 4. Germline V lookup: CDR1 LNHNV, CDR2 YYDKDF (reference sequence). The CDR3 loop reads CATSGDRGLALHF. CDR3 DNA: TGTGCCACCAGCGGGGACAGGGGGCTGGCCCTCCACTTT. Full variable domain (missing parts from reference TRBV15 and TRBJ1-6): DAMVIQNPRYQVTQFGKPVTLSCSQTLNHNVMYWYQQKSSQAPKLLFHYYDKDFNNEADTPDNFQSRRPNTSFCFLDIRSPGLGDTAMYLCATSGDRGLALHFGNGTRLTVT.

This clonotype appeared a few times. The rearrangement joins TRBV6-5 to TRBJ1-5; D is undetermined. Trimming stripped 2 bases from V and 7 bases from J, with 12 bases between. The CDR3 extends over 14 amino acids. The germline V gene has CDR1 MNHEY and CDR2 SVGAGI. The CDR3 sequence: CASSYAGRGQPQHF. CDR3 in DNA: TGTGCCAGCAGTTACGCGGGCCGAGGACAGCCCCAGCATTTT.

The chain uses TRBV15 and TRBJ2-5; 8 nucleotides align to TRBD1. The germline CDR1 and CDR2 sequences are LNHNV and YYDKDF (reference sequence). The junction had 3 bases not matched to a gene; V was cut back by 2 bases and J by 10 bases. CDR3 length: 12 amino acids. The CDR3 region is CATSRQGAGQYF. The CDR3 nucleotides read TGTGCCACCAGCAGACAGGGGGCTGGCCAGTACTTC.

For this clonotype: The junction shows a germline mismatch at one end, possibly a read error. V gene TRBV12-3 or TRBV12-4 combines with J gene TRBJ1-5; D unclear. This CDR3 has 15 residues. In DNA form, the CDR3 reads TGTGCCGGCAGTCCTCTGGGGTCGAGCAATCAGCCCCAGCATTTT. Translated: CAGSPLGSSNQPQHF.

This clonotype has at least ten counts. V and J are TRBV29-1 and TRBJ1-1; tentative D call: TRBD1 (5 bases). The CDR3 is 14 residues long. CDR1 and CDR2 (germline): SQVTM, ANQGSEA. V lost 1 base to trimming and J lost 0 bases, with 9 bases between them. The CDR3 loop is CSVEGGRLNTEAFF. The CDR3 coding sequence is TGCAGCGTTGAAGGGGGACGTTTGAACACTGAAGCTTTCTTT.

The J gene is TRBJ1-4, the V gene TRBV10-3; D ambiguous. V dropped 0 bases and J dropped 8 bases, with 19 bases sitting between them. Germline V gene sequence: CDR1 ENHRY, CDR2 SYGVKD. The CDR3 extends over 17 amino acids. The CDR3 sequence: CAISESTAGGQGEKLFF. The CDR3 DNA follows: TGTGCCATCAGTGAGTCGACCGCCGGCGGCCAAGGGGAAAAACTGTTTTTT.

The gene calls are TRBV29-1 and TRBJ1-6; the D gene is possibly TRBD1 (5 bases). The germline V and J ends were trimmed by 4 bases and 14 bases, with 12 bases remaining between them. The CDR3 loop spans 11 amino acids. From germline, CDR1 is SQVTM and CDR2 ANQGSEA. The DNA for the CDR3 is TGCAGCGTTGGCCACGGGGCCACCCTCCACTTT. It encodes CSVGHGATLHF.

This clonotype has only a few counts. The J gene is TRBJ1-1, the V gene TRBV7-8; a weak D match, TRBD1 (6 bases). Trimming took 2 bases from V and 1 from J, leaving 14 bases between them. CDR1 is SGHVS, CDR2 FQNEAQ, per germline. This CDR3 region has 16 residues. CDR3 loop: CASSLTGGGANTEAFF. In DNA form, the CDR3 reads TGTGCCAGCAGCTTAACGGGGGGGGGGGCGAACACTGAAGCTTTCTTT. Filled out from reference TRBV7-8 and TRBJ1-1, the complete variable domain reads GAGVSQSPRYKVAKRGQDVALRCDPISGHVSLFWYQQALGQGPEFLTYFQNEAQLDKSGLPSDRFFAERPEGSVSTLKIQRTQQEDSAVYLCASSLTGGGANTEAFFGQGTRLTVV.

In its sample, this clonotype was seen many times. The chain links TRBV2 to TRBJ2-7; D gene ambiguous. The V gene's germline CDR1 is SNHLY and CDR2 FYNNEI. The V and J ends lost 2 bases and 5 bases respectively, with 13 bases between them. The CDR3 covers 14 residues. The DNA for the CDR3 is TGTGCCAGCAGTGAACCGGCCCTCGGCGACGAGCAGTACTTC. The encoded protein is CASSEPALGDEQYF.

The CDR3 nucleotides are TGTGCCAGCAGCCCGATGGGCAGGATCCTGGCCTATTCACCCCTCCACTTT. Translated: CASSPMGRILAYSPLHF. V is TRBV11-2 and J is TRBJ1-6; D ambiguous. The CDR3 has 17 amino acids. Between the trimmed V and J ends, which lost 5 bases and 8 bases, there was a span of 22 bases. CDR1 is SGHAT, CDR2 FQNNGV, per germline.